These T cell receptor beta chains were read from a single sample in a study of regulatory dendritic cells for organ transplantation. Only in-frame clones appear in the TCRdb table, and some are missing; sequencing was by immunoSEQ multiplex PCR. Of tens of thousands of clones in the sample, approximately 82% are singletons; the top ten hold approximately 0.43%. Material for sequencing was naive CD8+ T cells from blood. Receptor source: a human donor in good health. Each CDR3 is given with its conserved first and last residue. The D gene is left open where the match is weak. For some rows the clone size is stated as once, few or many, or as a class when expanded; others skip it.

d_call,v_call,j_call,clone_size,cdr3_aa,cdr3_nt
NA,TRBV10-3,TRBJ1-2,once,CAISEDEGYYGYTF,TGTGCCATCAGTGAGGACGAGGGATACTATGGCTACACCTTC
NA,TRBV4-1,TRBJ2-1,few,CASSLRAGLNEQFF,TGCGCCAGCAGCCTGCGGGCCGGGCTCAATGAGCAGTTCTTC
NA,TRBV4-2,TRBJ1-6,NA,CASSQEGGSSYNSPLHF,TGTGCCAGCAGCCAAGAAGGAGGGAGCTCCTATAATTCACCCCTCCACTTT
TRBD2,TRBV4-1,TRBJ2-3,once,CASSQDQLAGATLPDTQYF,TGCGCCAGCAGCCAAGATCAATTAGCGGGGGCTACCCTCCCAGATACGCAGTATTTT
TRBD1,TRBV7-9,TRBJ2-3,NA,CASSGQGDTQYF,TGTGCCAGCAGCGGACAGGGAGATACGCAGTATTTT
TRBD2,TRBV29-1,TRBJ2-5,NA,CSVDGVWGLAGEQETQYF,TGCAGCGTTGATGGTGTGTGGGGACTAGCGGGGGAGCAAGAGACCCAGTACTTC
NA,TRBV27,TRBJ2-7,NA,CASSFLGGSYEQYF,TGTGCCAGCAGTTTTTTGGGGGGCTCCTACGAGCAGTACTTC
TRBD1,TRBV7-6,TRBJ1-1,NA,CASSFSPPGTGNTEAFF,TGTGCCAGCAGCTTCTCCCCCCCCGGGACAGGGAACACTGAAGCTTTCTTT
TRBD1,TRBV7-9,TRBJ2-7,NA,CASSLGGQNLYEQYF,TGTGCCAGCAGCTTAGGGGGACAGAACCTCTACGAGCAGTACTTC
NA,TRBV4-1,TRBJ1-2,few,CASSQAGSGVHGYTF,TGCGCCAGCAGCCAAGCAGGGTCTGGCGTTCATGGCTACACCTTC
NA,TRBV7-2,TRBJ2-3,NA,CASSLLTTDTQYF,TGTGCCAGCAGCTTGCTTACAACAGATACGCAGTATTTT
NA,TRBV2,TRBJ2-1,NA,CASSESPAGYEQFF,TGTGCCAGCAGTGAAAGTCCCGCAGGTTATGAGCAGTTCTTC
NA,TRBV14,TRBJ2-5,NA,CASSQEGPLSRETQYF,TGTGCCAGCAGCCAAGAGGGGCCGTTAAGTAGAGAGACCCAGTACTTC
NA,TRBV7-2,TRBJ2-7,NA,CASSLERQWSSYEQYF,TGTGCCAGCAGCTTAGAGCGGCAGTGGAGCTCCTACGAGCAGTACTTC
NA,TRBV11-2,TRBJ1-1,NA,CASSLGGEAFF,TGTGCCAGCAGCTTGGGGGGTGAGGCTTTCTTT
NA,TRBV9,TRBJ2-3,NA,CASSVEGGDSTDTQYF,TGTGCCAGCAGCGTAGAGGGGGGGGACAGCACAGATACGCAGTATTTT
TRBD1,TRBV18,TRBJ2-1,NA,CASSPRDRDPNEQFF,TGTGCCAGCTCACCTCGGGACAGGGATCCCAATGAGCAGTTCTTC
TRBD1,TRBV11-2,TRBJ1-5,NA,CASRVRDRANENQPQHF,TGTGCCAGCAGGGTCCGGGACAGAGCAAATGAGAATCAGCCCCAGCATTTT
TRBD2,TRBV7-6,TRBJ2-1,NA,CASSLASGGALHEQFF,TGTGCCAGCAGCTTAGCTAGCGGGGGGGCCCTACATGAGCAGTTCTTC
TRBD1,TRBV9,TRBJ1-2,NA,CASSVGPVQGAYGYTF,TGTGCCAGCAGCGTAGGCCCCGTACAGGGGGCCTATGGCTACACCTTC
TRBD1,TRBV6-1,TRBJ2-3,once,CASSETGQAADTQYF,TGTGCCAGCAGTGAAACCGGACAGGCGGCAGATACGCAGTATTTT
NA,TRBV7-6,TRBJ2-3,NA,CASSEGGAGTDTQYF,TGTGCCAGCAGCGAAGGGGGGGCCGGTACAGATACGCAGTATTTT
NA,TRBV7-9,TRBJ2-1,few,CASSLVVLHGQFF,TGTGCCAGCAGCTTGGTGGTATTACATGGGCAGTTCTTC
TRBD2,TRBV27,TRBJ2-7,NA,CASSSPRGGSYEQYF,TGTGCCAGCAGTTCCCCACGGGGGGGTTCCTACGAGCAGTACTTC
TRBD1,TRBV6-1,TRBJ2-7,NA,CASNRTGRYF,TGTGCCAGCAATCGGACAGGGAGGTACTTC
NA,TRBV29-1,TRBJ1-2,NA,CSVEVPGTVYGYTF,TGCAGCGTTGAAGTACCAGGAACGGTCTACGGCTACACCTTC
TRBD1,TRBV5-5,TRBJ1-1,NA,CASSPQGANTEAFF,TGTGCCAGCAGCCCACAGGGGGCGAACACTGAAGCTTTCTTT
TRBD1,TRBV10-3,TRBJ1-2,NA,CAISVGTGVHGYTF,TGTGCCATCAGTGTCGGGACAGGGGTTCATGGCTACACCTTC
NA,TRBV7-9,TRBJ2-5,NA,CASSYSDLKETQYF,TGTGCCAGCAGCTATTCGGACTTGAAAGAGACCCAGTACTTC
NA,TRBV2,TRBJ1-6,NA,CASSLNPGQYPYNSPLHF,TGTGCCAGCAGCTTAAACCCGGGACAATACCCCTATAATTCACCCCTCCACTTT
NA,TRBV6-5,TRBJ1-2,NA,CASSYSPGGNGYTF,TGTGCCAGCAGTTACTCACCGGGGGGCAATGGCTACACCTTC
TRBD2,TRBV27,TRBJ2-2,NA,CASSSPLERGVTGELFF,TGTGCCAGCAGTTCCCCCCTCGAGCGGGGGGTAACCGGGGAGCTGTTTTTT
NA,TRBV7-9,TRBJ2-1,few,CASSLGQGRSNEQFF,TGTGCCAGCAGCTTAGGGCAGGGGAGAAGCAATGAGCAGTTCTTC
TRBD1,TRBV7-8,TRBJ2-3,NA,CASSLRRQGRSTDTQYF,TGTGCCAGCAGCTTACGTCGACAGGGAAGGAGCACAGATACGCAGTATTTT
TRBD2,TRBV7-8,TRBJ2-1,NA,CASSFHPRGGENNEQFF,TGTGCCAGCAGTTTCCACCCTCGGGGGGGGGAGAACAATGAGCAGTTCTTC
NA,TRBV9,TRBJ2-3,NA,CASSVAGHFTDTQYF,TGTGCCAGCAGCGTAGCAGGACACTTCACAGATACGCAGTATTTT